This entry features one T cell receptor beta chain sequence. Recruitment covered about 26 US areas and drew participants whose ages spanned about 18 to 100 years. Cohorts were assigned according to the clinical history that participants reported. Symptom resolution, clearance, or two negative PCRs marked donors in Cohort 3 as recovered. This entry belongs to a study of blood T cell repertoires in COVID-19. The germline CDR1 and CDR2 sequences are SGHRS and YFSETQ. There are 12 residues in the CDR3. The V end lost 0 bases, the J end lost 5 bases, and 5 bases lay between the germline ends. Only in-frame clones appear in the TCRdb table, and some are missing; sequencing was by immunoSEQ multiplex PCR. This repertoire shows around 470,000 clones, 90% found once; its top ten account for 0.6% to 0.7%.

Sequencing was performed on PBMCs or T cells enriched from blood (not recorded which). The chain is built from TRBV5-1 and TRBJ1-1; D uncertain. The source is a man aged 18 to 30 who had recovered from COVID-19. The CDR3 spells CASSLEHTEAFF. The CDR3 nucleotides are TGCGCCAGCAGCTTGGAGCATACTGAAGCTTTCTTT.